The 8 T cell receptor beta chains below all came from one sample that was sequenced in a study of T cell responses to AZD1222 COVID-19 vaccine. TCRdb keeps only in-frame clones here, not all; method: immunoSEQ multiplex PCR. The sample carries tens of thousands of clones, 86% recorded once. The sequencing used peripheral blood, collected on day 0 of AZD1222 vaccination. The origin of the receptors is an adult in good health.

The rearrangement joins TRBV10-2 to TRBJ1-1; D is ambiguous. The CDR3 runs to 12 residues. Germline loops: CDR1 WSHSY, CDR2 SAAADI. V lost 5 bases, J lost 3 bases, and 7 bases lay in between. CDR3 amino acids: CASSWSDTEAFF. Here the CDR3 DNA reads TGCGCCAGCAGTTGGTCGGACACTGAAGCTTTCTTT.

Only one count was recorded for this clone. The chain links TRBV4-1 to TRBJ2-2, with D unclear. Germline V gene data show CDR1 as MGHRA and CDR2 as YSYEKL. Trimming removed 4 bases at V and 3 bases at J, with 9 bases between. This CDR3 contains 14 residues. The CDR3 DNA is TGCGCCAGCAGCCTCCTGGCGGACACCGGGGAGCTGTTTTTT. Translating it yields CASSLLADTGELFF.

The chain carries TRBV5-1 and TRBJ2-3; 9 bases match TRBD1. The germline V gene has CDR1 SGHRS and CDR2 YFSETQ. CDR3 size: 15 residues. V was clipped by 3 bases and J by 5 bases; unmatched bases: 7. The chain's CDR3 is CASSWTGQGLDTQYF. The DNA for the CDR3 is TGCGCCAGCAGCTGGACGGGACAGGGTTTAGATACGCAGTATTTT.

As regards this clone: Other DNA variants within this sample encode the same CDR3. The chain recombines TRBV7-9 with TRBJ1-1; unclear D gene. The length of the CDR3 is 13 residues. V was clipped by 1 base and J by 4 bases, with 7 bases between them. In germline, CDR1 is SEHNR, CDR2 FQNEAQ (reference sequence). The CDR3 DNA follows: TGTGCCAGCAGCTTAGAAGGGAGCACTGAAGCTTTCTTT. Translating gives CASSLEGSTEAFF.

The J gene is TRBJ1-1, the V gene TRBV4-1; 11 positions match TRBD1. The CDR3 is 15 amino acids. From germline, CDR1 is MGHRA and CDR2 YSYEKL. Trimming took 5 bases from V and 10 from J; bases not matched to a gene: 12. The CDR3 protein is CASSVGQGENLVAFF. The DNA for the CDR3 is TGCGCCAGCAGCGTGGGACAGGGGGAGAACTTAGTAGCTTTCTTT.

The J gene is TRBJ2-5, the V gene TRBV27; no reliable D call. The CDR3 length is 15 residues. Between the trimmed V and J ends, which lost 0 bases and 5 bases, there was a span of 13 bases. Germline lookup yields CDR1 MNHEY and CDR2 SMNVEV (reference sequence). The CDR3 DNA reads TGTGCCAGCAGTTTATCATGGCAGGCGTGGGAGACCCAGTACTTC. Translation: CASSLSWQAWETQYF.

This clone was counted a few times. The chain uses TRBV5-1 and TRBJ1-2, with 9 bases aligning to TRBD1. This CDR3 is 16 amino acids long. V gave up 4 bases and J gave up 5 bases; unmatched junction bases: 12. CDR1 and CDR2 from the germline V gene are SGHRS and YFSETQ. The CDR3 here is CASSRIGQGKAYGYTF. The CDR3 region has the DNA TGCGCCAGCAGCCGAATAGGACAGGGGAAGGCGTATGGCTACACCTTC.

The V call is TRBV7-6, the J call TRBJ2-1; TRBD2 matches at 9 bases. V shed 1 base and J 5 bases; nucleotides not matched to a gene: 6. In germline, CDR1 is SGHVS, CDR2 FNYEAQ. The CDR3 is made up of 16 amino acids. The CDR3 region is CASSLVLLAGHNEQFF. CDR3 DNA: TGTGCCAGCAGCTTAGTTCTACTAGCGGGTCACAATGAGCAGTTCTTC.